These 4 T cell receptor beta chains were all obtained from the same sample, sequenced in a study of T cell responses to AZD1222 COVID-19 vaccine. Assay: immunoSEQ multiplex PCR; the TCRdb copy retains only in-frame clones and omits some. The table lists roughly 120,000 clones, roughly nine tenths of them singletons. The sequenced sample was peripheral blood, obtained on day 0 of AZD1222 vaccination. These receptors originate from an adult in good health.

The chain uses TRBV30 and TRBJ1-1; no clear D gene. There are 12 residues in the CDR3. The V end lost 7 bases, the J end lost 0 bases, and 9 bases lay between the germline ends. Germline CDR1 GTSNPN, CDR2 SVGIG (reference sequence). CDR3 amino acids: CAYRTVNTEAFF. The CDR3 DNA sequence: TGTGCCTACCGGACCGTGAACACTGAAGCTTTCTTT.

In nucleotides, the CDR3 is TGTGCCAGCAGTCAGGGGAATTCACCCCTCCACTTT. It encodes CASSQGNSPLHF. This sequence joins TRBV6-6 and TRBJ1-6; D might be TRBD1 (6 bases). Germline V gene sequence: CDR1 MNHNY, CDR2 SVGAGI (reference sequence). Trimming cost V 5 bases and J 7 bases, with 6 bases left between them. The CDR3 is 12 amino acids.

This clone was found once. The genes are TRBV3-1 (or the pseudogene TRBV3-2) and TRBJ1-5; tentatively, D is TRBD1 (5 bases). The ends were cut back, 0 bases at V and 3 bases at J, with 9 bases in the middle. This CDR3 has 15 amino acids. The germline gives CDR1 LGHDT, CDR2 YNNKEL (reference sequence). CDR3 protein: CASSQDVGANQPQHF. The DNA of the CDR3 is TGTGCCAGCAGCCAAGACGTAGGGGCCAATCAGCCCCAGCATTTT.

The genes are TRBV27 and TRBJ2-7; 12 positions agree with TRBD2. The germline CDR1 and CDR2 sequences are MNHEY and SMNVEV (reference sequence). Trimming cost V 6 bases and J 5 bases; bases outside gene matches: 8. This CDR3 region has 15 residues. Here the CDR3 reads CASSIRGLAGNEQYF. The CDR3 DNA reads TGTGCCAGCAGCATCCGAGGACTAGCGGGAAACGAGCAGTACTTC.